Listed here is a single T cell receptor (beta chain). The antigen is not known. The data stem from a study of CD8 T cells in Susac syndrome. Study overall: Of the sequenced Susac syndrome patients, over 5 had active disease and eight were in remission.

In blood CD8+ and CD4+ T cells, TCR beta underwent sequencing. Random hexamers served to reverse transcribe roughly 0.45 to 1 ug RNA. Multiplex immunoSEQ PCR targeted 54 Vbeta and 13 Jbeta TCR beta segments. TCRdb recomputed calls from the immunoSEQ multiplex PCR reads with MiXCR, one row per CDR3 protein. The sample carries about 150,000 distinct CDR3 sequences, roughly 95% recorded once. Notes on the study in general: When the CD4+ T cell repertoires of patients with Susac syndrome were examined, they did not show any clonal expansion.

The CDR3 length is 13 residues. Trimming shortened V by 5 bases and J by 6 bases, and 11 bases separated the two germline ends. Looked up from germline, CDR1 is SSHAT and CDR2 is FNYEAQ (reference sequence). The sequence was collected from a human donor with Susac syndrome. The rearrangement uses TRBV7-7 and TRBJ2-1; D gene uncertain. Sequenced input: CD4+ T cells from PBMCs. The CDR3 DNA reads TGTGCCAGCAGCCCCTGGGGTGGCAATGAGCAGTTCTTC. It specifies CASSPWGGNEQFF.